This TCR beta chain came from a study of T cell responses to AZD1222 COVID-19 vaccine. Study results and limitations: Only after the peak T cell response were repertoires sampled. Clonal diversity may have been underestimated, and the donors were mostly white British, with more females than males. Baseline seropositives among AZD1222 recipients totaled only 5 to 7.

This table comes from immunoSEQ multiplex PCR, and its TCRdb copy is limited to in-frame clones, with some not included. The table lists roughly 120,000 clones, about 86% of them singletons. For this clone: What it binds is not known.

This CDR3 contains 15 residues. The germline gives CDR1 SEHNR, CDR2 FQNEAQ (reference sequence). V shed 0 bases and J 5 bases; nucleotides not matched to a gene: 6. This sequence joins TRBV7-9 and TRBJ2-7; the match to TRBD1 covers 8 bases. Sample: peripheral blood, taken 28 days after the second AZD1222 dose. The sequence came from an adult who received the AZD1222 COVID-19 vaccine. CDR3 nucleotides: TGTGCCAGCAGCTTAGCGTACAGGGGGGCCCACGAGCAGTACTTC. This codes for CASSLAYRGAHEQYF.